The 31 T cell receptor beta chains given below trace back to one sample, sequenced in a study of blood T cell repertoires in COVID-19. Profiled with immunoSEQ multiplex PCR; TCRdb holds only in-frame clones, not every one. Of tens of thousands of clones in the sample, over 65% were seen once. The source material was peripheral blood. These receptors were obtained from a woman in her sixties or seventies with acute or convalescent COVID-19.

This clone is classed as medium-sized. The chain combines TRBV7-2 with TRBJ2-5, with 7 positions matching TRBD2. V was clipped by 5 bases and J by 5 bases; unmatched bases: 8. Germline lookup yields CDR1 SGHTA and CDR2 FQGNSA. The CDR3 length is 14 residues. The CDR3 loop is CASSRQTSRETQYF. As DNA, the CDR3 is TGTGCCAGCAGCCGGCAGACTAGCCGGGAGACCCAGTACTTC.

The rearrangement joins TRBV7-3 to TRBJ2-1; TRBD2 matches 14 bases. J lost 9 bases, V lost 2 bases, and 6 bases had no gene match. CDR1 and CDR2 (germline): SGHTA, FQGTGA. CDR3 length: 16 amino acids. The CDR3 is CASSLEGGLAGVEQFF. CDR3 DNA sequence: TGTGCCAGCAGCTTAGAGGGGGGACTAGCGGGAGTTGAGCAGTTCTTC.

V is TRBV7-3 and J is TRBJ2-5, with D possibly being TRBD2 (5 bases). The length of the CDR3 is 13 residues. Germline assignment: CDR1 SGHTA and CDR2 FQGTGA. The germline V and J ends were trimmed by 2 bases and 2 bases, with 6 bases remaining between them. CDR3 nucleotides: TGTGCCAGCAGCTTATCGGGGCAAGAGACCCAGTACTTC. It yields the protein CASSLSGQETQYF.

This clone showed up just once. The rearrangement links TRBV5-4 to TRBJ2-3, with D perhaps TRBD1 or TRBD2 (6 bases each). This CDR3 comprises 16 residues. The germline CDR1 and CDR2 sequences are SGHNT and YYREEE (reference sequence). Trimming took 4 bases from V and 5 from J, leaving 20 bases between them. This CDR3 is CASSVGGRGRGDTQYF. The CDR3 DNA reads as TGTGCCAGCAGCGTGGGGGGCAGGGGCCGGGGAGATACGCAGTATTTT.

In this sample, this clone turned up a few times. The V gene is TRBV5-6, the J gene TRBJ2-3; TRBD2 aligns across 8 bases. CDR1 is SGHDT, CDR2 YYEEEE, per germline. The CDR3 spans 16 residues. Trimming cost V 2 bases and J 3 bases; bases outside gene matches: 8. The CDR3 loop is CASSLAAGAPTDTQYF. The CDR3 DNA is TGTGCCAGCAGCTTAGCAGCGGGGGCCCCGACAGATACGCAGTATTTT.

In this sample, this clone turned up a few times. This chain links TRBV7-2 with TRBJ2-7; TRBD2 matches at 10 bases. J gave up 1 base and V 5 bases, and 2 bases lay outside the gene matches. The CDR3 has 14 amino acids. Germline V gene data show CDR1 as SGHTA and CDR2 as FQGNSA. The CDR3 DNA is TGTGCCAGCAGCCTACTAGCGGGATCCTACGAGCAGTACTTC. Residues: CASSLLAGSYEQYF.

The V and J genes are TRBV6-6 and TRBJ2-1; 9 nucleotides align to TRBD2. J gave up 4 bases and V 4 bases, and 5 bases lay outside the gene matches. The CDR3 has 15 residues. CDR1 is MNHNY, CDR2 SVGAGI, per germline (reference sequence). The CDR3, as DNA: TGTGCCAGCAGTTTAAGCGGGGGGTCTTACAATGAGCAGTTCTTC. Protein product: CASSLSGGSYNEQFF.

DNA for the CDR3: TGCGCCAGCAGCTCCCGGACAGATTACACCGGGGAGCTGTTTTTT. It codes for CASSSRTDYTGELFF. This chain uses TRBV5-1 with TRBJ2-2, with D perhaps matching TRBD1 (6 bases). Germline V lookup: CDR1 SGHRS, CDR2 YFSETQ. The germline V and J ends were trimmed by 3 bases and 3 bases, with 12 bases remaining between them. This CDR3 has 15 amino acids.

V and J are TRBV28 and TRBJ2-5; D unclear. This CDR3 spans 13 amino acids. V lost 5 bases to trimming and J lost 4 bases, with 11 bases between them. The germline CDR1 and CDR2 sequences are MDHEN and SYDVKM. The CDR3 here is CASSTPHGETQYF. In DNA form, the CDR3 reads TGTGCCAGCAGTACCCCCCACGGAGAGACCCAGTACTTC.

This sequence joins TRBV12-3 or TRBV12-4 and TRBJ1-5; D gene ambiguous. Trimming stripped 5 bases from V and 5 bases from J, with 10 bases between. There are 13 residues in the CDR3. As DNA, the CDR3 is TGTGCCAGCAGTGAGCAGGTCGATCAGCCCCAGCATTTT. Translation gives CASSEQVDQPQHF.

This chain connects TRBV18 to TRBJ2-3; D ambiguous. The V end lost 5 bases, the J end lost 2 bases, and 11 bases lay between the germline ends. The CDR3 length is 14 residues. Per the germline V gene, CDR1 is KGHSH and CDR2 is LQKENI. The CDR3 is CASSINRDTDTQYF. As DNA, the CDR3 is TGTGCCAGCTCAATTAACAGAGACACAGATACGCAGTATTTT. Full variable domain (missing parts from reference TRBV18 and TRBJ2-3): NAGVMQNPRHLVRRRGQEARLRCSPMKGHSHVYWYRQLPEEGLKFMVYLQKENIIDESGMPKERFSAEFPKEGPSILRIQQVVRGDSAAYFCASSINRDTDTQYFGPGTRLTVL.

This sequence joins TRBV7-2 and TRBJ1-1; maybe TRBD1 (6 bases). CDR1 is SGHTA and CDR2 is FQGNSA in the germline V gene. This CDR3 is 13 amino acids long. The V and J ends lost 6 bases and 3 bases respectively, with 11 bases between them. For the CDR3, the DNA is TGTGCCAGCAGAAGGGGGAGGGACACTGAAGCTTTCTTT. As protein: CASRRGRDTEAFF.

This clone was counted many times. The chain joins TRBV6-2 or TRBV6-3 to TRBJ1-1; TRBD1 aligns across 12 bases. The CDR3 totals 14 residues. CDR1 is MNHEY and CDR2 is SVGEGT in the germline V gene. J was trimmed by 9 bases and V by 5 bases; bases with no gene match: 7. CDR3 in DNA: TGTGCCAGCAGTCGGGACAGGGGGCGATCCCAAGCTTTCTTT. Its translation: CASSRDRGRSQAFF.

The genes are TRBV6-5 and TRBJ2-3; D is perhaps TRBD2 (6 bases). The V gene lost 2 bases and the J gene lost 4 bases, with 16 bases spanning the gap. This CDR3 has 16 amino acids. In germline, CDR1 is MNHEY, CDR2 SVGAGI. CDR3 protein: CASSYGVGGSADTQYF. CDR3 bases: TGTGCCAGCAGTTACGGGGTCGGGGGTTCGGCAGATACGCAGTATTTT.

The chain couples TRBV6-5 to TRBJ1-5; weak D call: TRBD1 (6 bases). In germline, CDR1 is MNHEY, CDR2 SVGAGI. The CDR3 spans 14 residues. Deletions cut 8 bases from V and 7 bases from J, with 18 bases between. CDR3 coding DNA: TGTGCCAGCCACACCGGCGGGGGCTCGCAGCCCCAGCATTTT. It specifies CASHTGGGSQPQHF.

The chain couples TRBV7-2 to TRBJ1-5; TRBD1 agrees at 8 bases. CDR3 length: 14 residues. The trim removed 3 bases at V and 6 bases at J, leaving 4 bases unmatched. The germline V gene encodes CDR1 SGHTA and CDR2 FQGNSA. CDR3 in amino acids: CASSFRGPSQPQHF. DNA of the CDR3: TGTGCCAGCAGCTTCAGGGGGCCGAGTCAGCCCCAGCATTTT.

The chain recombines TRBV27 with TRBJ2-1, with 13 bases fitting TRBD2. The CDR3 has 18 residues. Germline V lookup: CDR1 MNHEY, CDR2 SMNVEV (reference sequence). Trimming took 5 bases from V and 0 from J; bases not matched to a gene: 7. Written as DNA, the CDR3 is TGTGCCAGCAGTCTCCGGAGGACTAGCGGGAGCTCCTACAATGAGCAGTTCTTC. Its protein is CASSLRRTSGSSYNEQFF.

CDR3 in amino acids: CASSEQGTDTQYF. The CDR3 DNA reads as TGTGCCAGCAGTGAACAGGGAACAGATACGCAGTATTTT. The genes are TRBV2 and TRBJ2-3, with D perhaps matching TRBD1 (5 bases). CDR1 SNHLY and CDR2 FYNNEI come from the germline V gene. The CDR3 runs 13 residues. The ends were cut back, 2 bases at V and 3 bases at J, with 6 bases in the middle.

The chain links TRBV19 to TRBJ2-3; 7 bases map to TRBD1. CDR3 length: 15 amino acids. Germline V gives CDR1 LNHDA, CDR2 SQIVND (reference sequence). V dropped 2 bases and J dropped 4; count of bases not matched to a gene: 6. CDR3 sequence reads: CASSIRQGEADTQYF. CDR3 nucleotide sequence: TGTGCCAGTAGTATAAGGCAGGGGGAAGCAGATACGCAGTATTTT. Full variable domain (rest looked up from reference TRBV19 and TRBJ2-3): DGGITQSPKYLFRKEGQNVTLSCEQNLNHDAMYWYRQDPGQGLRLIYYSQIVNDFQKGDIAEGYSVSREKKESFPLTVTSAQKNPTAFYLCASSIRQGEADTQYFGPGTRLTVL.

This clone was detected only once. This rearrangement joins TRBV10-3 to TRBJ2-7; 13 bases align to TRBD2. This CDR3 spans 16 amino acids. CDR1 is ENHRY and CDR2 is SYGVKD in the germline V gene. The V gene end was trimmed by 7 bases and the J gene end by 0 bases; junction bases not matched to a gene: 6. CDR3 protein: CAITGLAGANSYEQYF. The DNA of the CDR3 is TGTGCCATCACAGGACTAGCGGGGGCCAACTCCTACGAGCAGTACTTC.

The rearrangement links TRBV9 to TRBJ1-1; TRBD1 agrees at 9 bases. CDR1 and CDR2 (germline): SGDLS, YYNGEE. The CDR3 length is 13 residues. The V and J ends lost 3 bases and 7 bases, in that order; junction bases with no gene match: 4. The CDR3 coding sequence is TGTGCCAGCAGCGAACAGGGGGCGGGTGAAGCTTTCTTT. Its translation is CASSEQGAGEAFF.

CDR3 nucleotides: TGTGCCAGCACCCCCAGGGGGGGACTAGGGAACAATGAGCAGTTCTTC. Protein product: CASTPRGGLGNNEQFF. The V and J genes are TRBV2 and TRBJ2-1, with TRBD2 as a possible D gene (8 bases). Per germline, CDR1 SNHLY and CDR2 FYNNEI. V lost 7 bases to trimming and J lost 5 bases, with 21 bases between them. The CDR3 has 16 residues.

The gene calls are TRBV19 and TRBJ1-4; 9 bases agree with TRBD1. The V and J ends lost 5 bases and 8 bases, in that order; junction bases with no gene match: 9. Germline V CDR1 and CDR2: LNHDA, SQIVND (reference sequence). This CDR3 is built from 15 residues. The CDR3 coding sequence is TGTGCCAGTAGTCTCTACCGGGACAGGGAAGAAAAACTGTTTTTT. This codes for CASSLYRDREEKLFF.

This chain links TRBV5-1 with TRBJ2-3; D not resolved. The V gene lost 6 bases and the J gene lost 6 bases, with 8 bases spanning the gap. The CDR3 sequence is 11 residues long. Germline lookup yields CDR1 SGHRS and CDR2 YFSETQ. As DNA, the CDR3 is TGCGCCAGCATCCCCATGGATACGCAGTATTTT. As protein: CASIPMDTQYF.

The V and J genes are TRBV25-1 and TRBJ2-4, with 7 bases lining up with TRBD2. The CDR3 runs 14 residues. Per the germline V gene, CDR1 is MGHDK and CDR2 is SYGVNS. V gave up 0 bases and J gave up 8 bases; unmatched junction bases: 4. The CDR3 reads CASSEYGGRDIQYF. CDR3 nucleotides: TGTGCCAGCAGTGAATATGGGGGGAGGGACATTCAGTACTTC. The complete variable domain, with remaining parts taken from reference TRBV25-1 and TRBJ2-4, reads EADIYQTPRYLVIGTGKKITLECSQTMGHDKMYWYQQDPGMELHLIHYSYGVNSTEKGDLSSESTVSRIRTEHFPLTLESARPSHTSQYLCASSEYGGRDIQYFGAGTRLSVL.

This clone was recorded only once. The rearrangement links TRBV25-1 to TRBJ1-4; perhaps TRBD1 as D (6 bases). The CDR3 runs 16 residues. Per germline, CDR1 MGHDK and CDR2 SYGVNS. The germline V and J ends were trimmed by 4 bases and 6 bases, with 18 bases remaining between them. The CDR3 region is CASSANNREMDEKLFF. CDR3 DNA sequence: TGTGCCAGCAGTGCGAATAACAGGGAGATGGATGAAAAACTGTTTTTT.

The V call is TRBV19, the J call TRBJ1-1, with a tentative D call TRBD1 (5 bases). V lost 2 bases, J lost 5 bases, and 18 bases lay in between. The germline gives CDR1 LNHDA, CDR2 SQIVND (reference sequence). The length of the CDR3 is 16 residues. CDR3 sequence (DNA): TGTGCCAGTAGTATAACTTCTTGGGGGGGACGGACTGAAGCTTTCTTT. Encoded protein: CASSITSWGGRTEAFF.

The chain combines TRBV10-3 with TRBJ1-2; D might be TRBD1 (5 bases). V lost 3 bases and J 8 bases, leaving 16 bases between the germline ends. Germline CDR1 reads ENHRY; CDR2 reads SYGVKD. There are 14 residues in the CDR3. CDR3 residues: CAISEDNIKGGYTF. In DNA form, the CDR3 reads TGTGCCATCAGTGAAGACAACATCAAGGGGGGCTACACCTTC.

In DNA form, the CDR3 reads TGTGCCAGCAGTTCCGCGGGGATGGGGGACACTGAAGCTTTCTTT. Residues: CASSSAGMGDTEAFF. The chain combines TRBV28 with TRBJ1-1, with D perhaps TRBD1 (5 bases). Germline loops: CDR1 MDHEN, CDR2 SYDVKM. The germline V and J ends were trimmed by 4 bases and 3 bases, with 15 bases remaining between them. The CDR3 sequence is 15 residues long. Together with reference TRBV28 and TRBJ1-1, the CDR3 gives the full variable domain: DVKVTQSSRYLVKRTGEKVFLECVQDMDHENMFWYRQDPGLGLRLIYFSYDVKMKEKGDIPEGYSVSREKKERFSLILESASTNQTSMYLCASSSAGMGDTEAFFGQGTRLTVV.

V and J are TRBV18 and TRBJ2-3, with 8 positions matching TRBD2. The CDR3 covers 15 residues. V shed 2 bases, J shed 1 base, and the junction held 2 bases outside the gene matches. Germline-derived CDR1 and CDR2 are KGHSH and LQKENI. This CDR3 is CASSPSGGRTDTQYF. In nucleotides, the CDR3 is TGTGCCAGCTCACCATCGGGGGGGCGCACAGATACGCAGTATTTT.

This clone was counted only a few times. Here the CDR3 reads CASSERYGTDTQYF. CDR3 bases: TGTGCCAGCAGTGAAAGATACGGTACAGATACGCAGTATTTT. The chain recombines TRBV25-1 with TRBJ2-3; D unclear. Between the trimmed V and J ends, which lost 2 bases and 3 bases, there was a span of 9 bases. The CDR3 runs 14 residues. Germline V gives CDR1 MGHDK, CDR2 SYGVNS.